The clone carrying this TCR beta chain occurred a few times. Its antigen is as yet unknown. The Oncomine TCR Beta short-read assay was applied to DNA of cultured CD4+ T cells. TCRdb called the PCR reads again in MiXCR, with one record for every CDR3 protein. This sample has 15,000 or so distinct CDR3 sequences, with 30% found just once. The data originate from a study of vaccination and CD4 T cells after COVID-19. Turning to the study itself: Every participant was given two doses of BNT162b2 or mRNA-1273 vaccine.

This CDR3 has 15 residues. CDR1 is LNHNV and CDR2 is YYDKDF in the germline V gene (reference sequence). Trimming shortened V by 0 bases and J by 3 bases, and 12 bases separated the two germline ends. Findings and limits, study-wide: Although the median of SARS-CoV-2-reactive clonotypes rose from around 21 to 38, the change was not significant.

The treatment was: approximately 9-day PBMC culture with coronavirus spike peptide pools or control peptides (ViraFEST assay). The specimen sequenced was cultured CD4+ T cells from blood. The V gene is TRBV15, the J gene TRBJ2-7; maybe TRBD1 (6 bases). The receptor was isolated from a human donor with COVID-19. The CDR3 coding sequence is TGTGCCACCAGCAGAGATTCCGGCAGGGGCTACGAGCAGTACTTC. Its protein product is CATSRDSGRGYEQYF.